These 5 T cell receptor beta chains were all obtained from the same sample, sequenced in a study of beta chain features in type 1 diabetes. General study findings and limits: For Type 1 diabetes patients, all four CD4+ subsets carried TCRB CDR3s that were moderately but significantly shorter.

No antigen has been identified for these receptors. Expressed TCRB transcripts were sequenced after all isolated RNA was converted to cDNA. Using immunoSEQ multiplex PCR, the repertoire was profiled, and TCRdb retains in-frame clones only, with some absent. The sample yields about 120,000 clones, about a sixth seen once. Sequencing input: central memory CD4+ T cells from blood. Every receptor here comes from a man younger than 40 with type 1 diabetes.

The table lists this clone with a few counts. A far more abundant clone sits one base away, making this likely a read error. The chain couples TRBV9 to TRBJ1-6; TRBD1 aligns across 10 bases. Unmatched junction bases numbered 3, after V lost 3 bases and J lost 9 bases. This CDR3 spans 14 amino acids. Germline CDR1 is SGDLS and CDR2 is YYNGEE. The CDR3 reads CASSEGQGPSPLHF. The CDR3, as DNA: TGTGCCAGCAGCGAGGGACAGGGGCCTTCACCCCTCCACTTT.

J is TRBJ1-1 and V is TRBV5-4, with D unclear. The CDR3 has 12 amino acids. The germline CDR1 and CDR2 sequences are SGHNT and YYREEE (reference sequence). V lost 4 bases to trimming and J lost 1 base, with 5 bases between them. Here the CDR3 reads CASSPGNTEAFF. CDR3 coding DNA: TGTGCCAGCAGCCCAGGGAACACTGAAGCTTTCTTT.

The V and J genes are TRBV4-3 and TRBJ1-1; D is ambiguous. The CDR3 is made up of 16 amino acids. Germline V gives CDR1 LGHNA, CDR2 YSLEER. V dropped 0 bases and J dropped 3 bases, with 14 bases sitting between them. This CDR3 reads CASSQDTSGIDTEAFF. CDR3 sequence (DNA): TGCGCCAGCAGCCAAGATACGAGTGGGATAGACACTGAAGCTTTCTTT.

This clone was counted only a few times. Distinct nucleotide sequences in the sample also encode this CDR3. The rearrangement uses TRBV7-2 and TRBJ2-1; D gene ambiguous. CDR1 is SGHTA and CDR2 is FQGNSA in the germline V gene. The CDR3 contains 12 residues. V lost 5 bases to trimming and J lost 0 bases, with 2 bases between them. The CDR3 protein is CASSPSYNEQFF. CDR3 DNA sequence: TGTGCCAGCAGCCCCTCCTACAATGAGCAGTTCTTC.

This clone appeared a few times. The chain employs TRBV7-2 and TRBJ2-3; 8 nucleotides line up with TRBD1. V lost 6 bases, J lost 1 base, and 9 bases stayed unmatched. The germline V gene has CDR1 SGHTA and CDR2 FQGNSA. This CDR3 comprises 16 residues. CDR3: CASRYPKTGGTDTQYF. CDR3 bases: TGTGCCAGCAGATACCCTAAGACAGGGGGCACAGATACGCAGTATTTT.